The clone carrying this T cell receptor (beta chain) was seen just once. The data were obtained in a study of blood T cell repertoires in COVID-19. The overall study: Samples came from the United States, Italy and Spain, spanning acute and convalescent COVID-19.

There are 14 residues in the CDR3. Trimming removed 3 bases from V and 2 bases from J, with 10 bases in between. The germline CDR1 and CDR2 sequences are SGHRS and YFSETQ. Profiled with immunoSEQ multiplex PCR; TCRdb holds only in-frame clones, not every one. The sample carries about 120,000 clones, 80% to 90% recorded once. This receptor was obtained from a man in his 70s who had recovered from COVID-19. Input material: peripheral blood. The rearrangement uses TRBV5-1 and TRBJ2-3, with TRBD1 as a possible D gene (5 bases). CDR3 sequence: CASSSRQPTDTQYF. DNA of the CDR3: TGCGCCAGCAGCTCTCGACAGCCCACAGATACGCAGTATTTT.